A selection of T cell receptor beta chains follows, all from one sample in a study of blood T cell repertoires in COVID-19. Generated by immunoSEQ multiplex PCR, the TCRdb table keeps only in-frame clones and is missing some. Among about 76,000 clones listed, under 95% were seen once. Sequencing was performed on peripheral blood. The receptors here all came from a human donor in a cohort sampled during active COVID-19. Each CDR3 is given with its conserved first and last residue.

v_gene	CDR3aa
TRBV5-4	CASSFTLGTGGRSPLHF
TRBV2	CASIRTSGRGETQYF
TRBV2	CASSQDRPSTNEKLFF
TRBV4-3	CASSQDLFGAASYEQYF
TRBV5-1	CASTSTSSNVQYF
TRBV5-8	CASSFNEQYF
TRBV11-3	CASSLGDRLTDTQYF
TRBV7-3	CASSQPSSGGYTDTQYF
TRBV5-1	CASRKQENSGANVLTF
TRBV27	CASISNGGVCTF
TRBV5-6	CASSSSGSPRYSNQPQHF
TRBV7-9	CASSTPGTSTDTQYF
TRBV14	CASSQGRQGWWPAFF
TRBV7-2	CASSLVSGNGETQYF
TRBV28	CASSLSPGGEQPQHF
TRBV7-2	CASSPPGLWNQPQHF
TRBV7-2	CASSLVAGGGTEAFF
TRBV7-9	CASRRGGEQYF
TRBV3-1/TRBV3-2	CASSQDGLAGVYQETQYF
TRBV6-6	CASSETRYEQYF
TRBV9	CASSVAGDRVYNEQFF
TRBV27	CASSFLAGYNEQFF
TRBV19	CASSMGPGTGPTLAGALYNEQFF
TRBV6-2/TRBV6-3	CASSYSVLAHNEQFF
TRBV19	CASSPRTGGYNEQFF
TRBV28	CASSPTSPGKGGYEQYF
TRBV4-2	CASSQGTGQETQYF
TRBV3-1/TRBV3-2	CASSRPGEQYF
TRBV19	CASSTSGRGNEQFF
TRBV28	CASSSNRERRQPQHF
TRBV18	CASSPGLAGAPNTGELFF
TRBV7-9	CASSLGGLEAFF
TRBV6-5	CASSYSGTGGPYEQYF
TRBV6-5	CASSSGSSGNTIYF
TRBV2	CASSERGGGGGNTIYF
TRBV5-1	CASSLKQGGSEAFF
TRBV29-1	CSVSRVGNTEAFF
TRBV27	CASSLIGAADTQYF
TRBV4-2	CASSQDRGSHSPLHF
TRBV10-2	CASEAGAGANVLTF
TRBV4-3	CASSQDGGHRGTNYEQYF
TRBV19	CASSEAGFTYNEQFF
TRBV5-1	CASSSTGTGNYGYTF
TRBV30	CAWIPGYSGNTIYF
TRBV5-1	CASSPGLADADTQYF
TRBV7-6	CASSLESQQGRATQYF
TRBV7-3	CASSGMGGEETQYF
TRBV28	CASSLTTNTEAFF
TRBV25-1	CASSDGLTGYNEQFF